These 12 T cell receptor beta chains came from one sample sequenced in a study of CD8 T cells in ankylosing spondylitis. Via MiXCR, TCRdb re-called the 5' RACE reads, giving one row per CDR3 protein. There are roughly 40,000 distinct CDR3 sequences in the sample; over 3.5% occur only once, and 4% lies in the top ten. The sample consisted of blood, either unsorted or a sorted T cell fraction (not recorded which). These receptors all stem from a female donor with ankylosing spondylitis or in good health (not recorded which).

This clonotype was recorded many times. The chain is built from TRBV9 and TRBJ1-6; D is unresolved. Germline CDR1 SGDLS, CDR2 YYNGEE. Trimming took off 0 bases at V and 6 bases at J, with 7 bases between the two ends. This CDR3 is 14 amino acids long. Here the CDR3 DNA reads TGTGCCAGCAGCGTAGGGGGAAGTAATTCACCCCTCCACTTT. Its protein is CASSVGGSNSPLHF.

This clonotype was picked up many times. V gene TRBV9 combines with J gene TRBJ2-2; 9 nucleotides line up with TRBD2. V shed 2 bases and J 3 bases; nucleotides not matched to a gene: 5. This CDR3 comprises 16 residues. The germline V gene has CDR1 SGDLS and CDR2 YYNGEE. In nucleotides, the CDR3 is TGTGCCAGCAGCGTGTTAGCGGGGGACTACACCGGGGAGCTGTTTTTT. This translates into CASSVLAGDYTGELFF.

This clonotype was seen at least ten times. The chain has TRBV9 and TRBJ2-7, with 7 bases aligning to TRBD1. Germline CDR1 and CDR2: SGDLS and YYNGEE. The CDR3 covers 15 residues. The V gene end was trimmed by 5 bases and the J gene end by 5 bases; junction bases not matched to a gene: 13. CDR3: CASSQTGLRADEQYF. The DNA for the CDR3 is TGTGCCAGCAGTCAGACAGGGTTAAGAGCGGACGAGCAGTACTTC. Full variable domain (missing parts from reference TRBV9 and TRBJ2-7): DSGVTQTPKHLITATGQRVTLRCSPRSGDLSVYWYQQSLDQGLQFLIQYYNGEERAKGNILERFSAQQFPDLHSELNLSSLELGDSALYFCASSQTGLRADEQYFGPGTRLTVT.

This clonotype was found many times. The CDR3: CASSAQTPGRGYGYTF. DNA of the CDR3: TGTGCCAGCAGCGCCCAAACCCCGGGACGGGGATATGGCTACACCTTC. V and J are TRBV9 and TRBJ1-2, with a weak D call TRBD1 (5 bases). Germline CDR1 reads SGDLS; CDR2 reads YYNGEE. The CDR3 is made up of 16 amino acids. V was cut by 3 bases and J by 5 bases, with 20 bases left in between.

This clonotype has at least ten counts. The chain links TRBV9 to TRBJ2-2; D uncertain. This CDR3 has 13 residues. Germline V gene lookup returns CDR1 SGDLS and CDR2 YYNGEE. V gave up 5 bases and J gave up 6 bases, with 11 bases separating them. CDR3 bases: TGTGCCAGCAGACCTTCGCAGGCCGGGGAGCTGTTTTTT. Translated, it gives CASRPSQAGELFF.

This clonotype is medium-sized (0.01 to 0.1%) by share. The CDR3 coding sequence is TGTGCCAGCAGCGCAGGGGGGACAGGGTTACCACCCCTCCACTTT. Translated: CASSAGGTGLPPLHF. This sequence joins TRBV9 and TRBJ1-6; TRBD1 agrees at 9 bases. V trimming: 3 bases; J trimming: 11 bases; junction bases outside the gene matches: 9. This CDR3 spans 15 amino acids. Germline V gene sequence: CDR1 SGDLS, CDR2 YYNGEE.

In this sample, this clonotype turned up many times. J is TRBJ2-3 and V is TRBV9; the match to TRBD2 covers 11 bases. CDR1 is SGDLS and CDR2 is YYNGEE in the germline V gene. Trimming cost V 4 bases and J 7 bases; bases outside gene matches: 5. CDR3 length: 14 residues. CDR3 in amino acids: CASSMTSGEHTQYF. CDR3 coding DNA: TGTGCCAGCAGCATGACTAGCGGGGAACATACGCAGTATTTT. Using reference TRBV9 and TRBJ2-3 for the parts outside the CDR3, the full variable domain is DSGVTQTPKHLITATGQRVTLRCSPRSGDLSVYWYQQSLDQGLQFLIQYYNGEERAKGNILERFSAQQFPDLHSELNLSSLELGDSALYFCASSMTSGEHTQYFGPGTRLTVL.

This clonotype was seen repeatedly, ten times or more. The chain carries TRBV9 and TRBJ2-1; D might be TRBD2 (5 bases). Deletions cut 4 bases from V and 0 bases from J, with 14 bases between. Germline loops: CDR1 SGDLS, CDR2 YYNGEE. CDR3 size: 16 residues. This CDR3 reads CASSPPQRSSYNEQFF. The CDR3, as DNA: TGTGCCAGCAGCCCCCCCCAGCGGAGCTCCTACAATGAGCAGTTCTTC. Using reference TRBV9 and TRBJ2-1 for the parts outside the CDR3, the full variable domain is DSGVTQTPKHLITATGQRVTLRCSPRSGDLSVYWYQQSLDQGLQFLIQYYNGEERAKGNILERFSAQQFPDLHSELNLSSLELGDSALYFCASSPPQRSSYNEQFFGPGTRLTVL.

This clonotype was counted many times. The J gene is TRBJ2-1, the V gene TRBV9; 8 bases match TRBD2. Germline assignment: CDR1 SGDLS and CDR2 YYNGEE. Trimming took 1 base from V and 7 from J; bases not matched to a gene: 10. The CDR3 length is 16 residues. The chain's CDR3 is CASSVRSGGFGNEQFF. DNA for the CDR3: TGTGCCAGCAGCGTAAGGAGCGGGGGCTTCGGGAATGAGCAGTTCTTC.

V usage is TRBV9 and J usage is TRBJ2-3; 8 nucleotides agree with TRBD2. Germline CDR1 is SGDLS and CDR2 is YYNGEE. The CDR3 totals 16 residues. V shed 4 bases and J 1 base; nucleotides not matched to a gene: 8. CDR3 loop: CASSPREGGGTDTQYF. As DNA, the CDR3 is TGTGCCAGCAGCCCCCGGGAGGGTGGTGGCACAGATACGCAGTATTTT.

In its sample, this clonotype was seen many times. V is TRBV9 and J is TRBJ2-7; 7 positions agree with TRBD1. The length of the CDR3 is 16 residues. V dropped 0 bases and J dropped 2; count of bases not matched to a gene: 8. Germline values: CDR1 SGDLS, CDR2 YYNGEE. The CDR3, as DNA: TGTGCCAGCAGCGTAGGGACAGGCCTAACCACCTACGAGCAGTACTTC. Residues: CASSVGTGLTTYEQYF.

This clonotype has a count of ten or more. The CDR3 DNA is TGTGCCAGCACGTGGGGACAAGGGGGAACTGGAAACACCATATATTTT. Protein: CASTWGQGGTGNTIYF. The V and J genes are TRBV9 and TRBJ1-3; possible D gene TRBD1, 6 bases. Germline V gene lookup returns CDR1 SGDLS and CDR2 YYNGEE. The V end lost 6 bases, the J end lost 2 bases, and 18 bases lay between the germline ends. CDR3 length: 16 amino acids.